This T cell receptor beta chain comes out of a study of shared clonotypes between healthy human individuals. Deep-level running was used for the assay. TCRdb's table, derived via immunoSEQ multiplex PCR, lists solely in-frame clones and lacks some. The sample lists roughly 550,000 clones; nearly 97% were seen once. V was trimmed by 4 bases and J by 0 bases, leaving 19 bases between them. The V gene's germline CDR1 is MGHRA and CDR2 YSYEKL. This CDR3 is built from 18 residues. Terminally differentiated effector memory CD45RA+ cells were left out of the naive CD8 fraction, which was CD45RO-negative and positively selected for CCR7. Study-level results: About 5% of naive CD4 clonotypes were shared across a handful of donors.

With respect to this clone: Its antigen is unknown.

The rearrangement uses TRBV4-1 and TRBJ1-3, with unresolved D. The sample consisted of naive CD8+ T cells sorted from blood. The TCR sequence derives from a woman under 40 in good health. CDR3 nucleotides: TGCGCCAGCAGCCGGTTAAATTCTTACCAAATCTCTGGAAACACCATATATTTT. This gives the protein CASSRLNSYQISGNTIYF.